This T cell receptor (beta chain) was retrieved from a study of neurological immune-mediated disorders. Study-wide results and caveats: Patients with HTLV-1-associated myelopathy showed the most TCR clonal expansion. Those with multiple sclerosis showed the least, falling below healthy controls. Private repertoires in all groups were suggested by the finding that expanded clones across subjects shared no CDR3 amino acid sequences.

Germline V gene lookup returns CDR1 SGHTA and CDR2 FQGNSA. The CDR3 has 16 residues. Between the trimmed V and J ends, which lost 6 bases and 1 base, there was a span of 18 bases. This clonotype was seen many times. What it recognizes is unknown. As healthy controls, volunteers from a blood bank in Maryland, USA, were used. The cDNA came from 5'RACE, which used 10-nucleotide random UMIs. One entry per CDR3 protein, called by TCRdb with MiXCR from the 5' RACE reads. The table lists about 28,000 distinct CDR3 sequences, approximately 12% of them singletons. Sequencing was carried out using PBMCs. This clonotype was sampled from a man between 60 and 75 years old in good health. V usage is TRBV7-2 and J usage is TRBJ1-1; unclear D gene. The CDR3 sequence is CASSSWTAPWNTEAFF. Here the CDR3 DNA reads TGTGCCAGCAGTTCCTGGACGGCCCCTTGGAACACTGAAGCTTTCTTT.